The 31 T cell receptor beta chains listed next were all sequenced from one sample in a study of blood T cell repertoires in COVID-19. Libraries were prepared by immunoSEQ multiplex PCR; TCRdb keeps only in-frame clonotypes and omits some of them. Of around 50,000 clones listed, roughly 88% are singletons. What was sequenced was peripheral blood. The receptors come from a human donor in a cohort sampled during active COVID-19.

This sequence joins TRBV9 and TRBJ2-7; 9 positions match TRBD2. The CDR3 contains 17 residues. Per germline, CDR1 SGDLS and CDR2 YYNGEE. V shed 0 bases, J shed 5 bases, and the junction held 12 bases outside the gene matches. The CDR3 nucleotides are TGTGCCAGCAGCGTAGCATACGGGGCGGGAGGGTCCCACGAGCAGTACTTC. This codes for CASSVAYGAGGSHEQYF. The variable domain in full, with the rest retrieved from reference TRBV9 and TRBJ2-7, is DSGVTQTPKHLITATGQRVTLRCSPRSGDLSVYWYQQSLDQGLQFLIQYYNGEERAKGNILERFSAQQFPDLHSELNLSSLELGDSALYFCASSVAYGAGGSHEQYFGPGTRLTVT.

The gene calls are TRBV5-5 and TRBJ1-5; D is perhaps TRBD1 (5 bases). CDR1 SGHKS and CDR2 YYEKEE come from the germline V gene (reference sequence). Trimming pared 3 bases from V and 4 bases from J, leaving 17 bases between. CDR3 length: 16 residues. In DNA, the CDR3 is TGTGCCAGCAGCTCCAGGGCCACCAACCAAAATCAGCCCCAGCATTTT. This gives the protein CASSSRATNQNQPQHF.

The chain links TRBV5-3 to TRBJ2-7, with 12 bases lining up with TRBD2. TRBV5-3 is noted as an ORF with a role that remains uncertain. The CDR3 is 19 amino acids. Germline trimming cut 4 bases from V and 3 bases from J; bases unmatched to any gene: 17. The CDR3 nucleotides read TGTGCCAGAAGCATAGGACTAGCGGGGCCCCCGGGTCTCTACTACGAGCAGTACTTC. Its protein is CARSIGLAGPPGLYYEQYF.

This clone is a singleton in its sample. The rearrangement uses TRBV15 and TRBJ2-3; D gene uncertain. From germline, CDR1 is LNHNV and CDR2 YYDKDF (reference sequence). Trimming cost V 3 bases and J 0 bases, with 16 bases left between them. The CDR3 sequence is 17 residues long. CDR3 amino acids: CATSRVGVSRSTDTQYF. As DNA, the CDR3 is TGTGCCACCAGCAGGGTTGGAGTAAGTAGGAGCACAGATACGCAGTATTTT. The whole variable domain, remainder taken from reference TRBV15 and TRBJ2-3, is DAMVIQNPRYQVTQFGKPVTLSCSQTLNHNVMYWYQQKSSQAPKLLFHYYDKDFNNEADTPDNFQSRRPNTSFCFLDIRSPGLGDTAMYLCATSRVGVSRSTDTQYFGPGTRLTVL.

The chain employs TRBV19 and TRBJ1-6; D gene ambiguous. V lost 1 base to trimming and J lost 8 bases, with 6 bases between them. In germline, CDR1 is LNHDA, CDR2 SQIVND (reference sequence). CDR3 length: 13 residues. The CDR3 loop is CASSIARDSPLHF. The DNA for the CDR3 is TGTGCCAGTAGTATAGCCCGGGATTCACCCCTCCACTTT.

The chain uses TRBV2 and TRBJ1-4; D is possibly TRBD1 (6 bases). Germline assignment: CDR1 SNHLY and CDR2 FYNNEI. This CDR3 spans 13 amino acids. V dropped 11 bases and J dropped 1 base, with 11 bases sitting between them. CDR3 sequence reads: CACNRETNEKLFF. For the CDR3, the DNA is TGTGCCTGCAACAGGGAAACTAATGAAAAACTGTTTTTT.

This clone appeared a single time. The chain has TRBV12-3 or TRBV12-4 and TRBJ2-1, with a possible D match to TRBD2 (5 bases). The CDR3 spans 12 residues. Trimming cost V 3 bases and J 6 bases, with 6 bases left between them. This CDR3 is CASSFGVNEQFF. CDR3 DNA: TGTGCCAGCAGTTTCGGGGTCAATGAGCAGTTCTTC.

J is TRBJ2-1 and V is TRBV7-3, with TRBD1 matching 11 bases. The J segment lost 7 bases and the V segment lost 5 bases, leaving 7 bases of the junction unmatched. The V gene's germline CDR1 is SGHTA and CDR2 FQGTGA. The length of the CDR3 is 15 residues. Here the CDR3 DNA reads TGTGCCAGCAGCCCCGGGACAGGGGGTGAAAATGAGCAGTTCTTC. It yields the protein CASSPGTGGENEQFF.

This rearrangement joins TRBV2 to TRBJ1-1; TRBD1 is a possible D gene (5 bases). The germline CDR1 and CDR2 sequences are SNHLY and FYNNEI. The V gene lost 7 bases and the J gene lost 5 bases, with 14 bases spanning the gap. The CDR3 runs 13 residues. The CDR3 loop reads CASTEGRATEAFF. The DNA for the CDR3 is TGTGCCAGCACGGAGGGACGGGCAACTGAAGCTTTCTTT.

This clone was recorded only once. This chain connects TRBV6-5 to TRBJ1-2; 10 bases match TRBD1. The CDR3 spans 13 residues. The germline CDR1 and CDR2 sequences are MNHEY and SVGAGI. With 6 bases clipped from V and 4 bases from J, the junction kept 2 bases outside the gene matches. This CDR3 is CASSDRGPYGYTF. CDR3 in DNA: TGTGCCAGCAGCGACAGGGGGCCCTATGGCTACACCTTC.

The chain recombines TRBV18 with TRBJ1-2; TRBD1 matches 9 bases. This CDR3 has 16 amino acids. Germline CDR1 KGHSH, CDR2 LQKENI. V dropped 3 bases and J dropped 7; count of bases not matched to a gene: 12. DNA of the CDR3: TGTGCCAGCTCACCGGGACAGGGCCTGGAACTAATTGGCTACACCTTC. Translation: CASSPGQGLELIGYTF.

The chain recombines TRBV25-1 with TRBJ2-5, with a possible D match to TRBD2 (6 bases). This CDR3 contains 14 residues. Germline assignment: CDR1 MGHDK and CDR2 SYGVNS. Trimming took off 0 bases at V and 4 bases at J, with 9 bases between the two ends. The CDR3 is CASSEYGGRETQYF. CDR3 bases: TGTGCCAGCAGTGAATACGGGGGAAGAGAGACCCAGTACTTC.

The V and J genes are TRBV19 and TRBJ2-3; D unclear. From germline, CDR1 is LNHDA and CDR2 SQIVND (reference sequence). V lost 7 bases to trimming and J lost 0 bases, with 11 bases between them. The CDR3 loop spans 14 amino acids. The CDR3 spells CASKEQISTDTQYF. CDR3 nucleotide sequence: TGTGCCAGTAAAGAACAGATTAGCACAGATACGCAGTATTTT.

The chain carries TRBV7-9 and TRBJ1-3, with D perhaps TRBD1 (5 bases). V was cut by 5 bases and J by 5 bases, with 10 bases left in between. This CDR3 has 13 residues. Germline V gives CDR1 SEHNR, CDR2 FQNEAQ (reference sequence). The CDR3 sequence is CASSPGARNTIYF. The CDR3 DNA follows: TGTGCCAGCAGCCCTGGGGCCAGAAACACCATATATTTT.

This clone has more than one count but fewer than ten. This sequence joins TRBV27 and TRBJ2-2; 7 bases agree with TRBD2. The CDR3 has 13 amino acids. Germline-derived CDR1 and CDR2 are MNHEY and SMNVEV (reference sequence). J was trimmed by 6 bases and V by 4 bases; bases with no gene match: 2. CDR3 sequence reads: CASSYTSAGELFF. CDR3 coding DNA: TGTGCCAGCAGTTACACTAGCGCCGGGGAGCTGTTTTTT.

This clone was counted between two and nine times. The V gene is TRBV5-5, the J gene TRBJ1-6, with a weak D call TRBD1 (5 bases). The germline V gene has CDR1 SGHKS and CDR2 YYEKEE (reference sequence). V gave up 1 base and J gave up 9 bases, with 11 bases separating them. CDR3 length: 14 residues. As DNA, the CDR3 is TGTGCCAGCAGCTTGAGGCAGGGTGGTTCACCCCTCCACTTT. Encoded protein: CASSLRQGGSPLHF.

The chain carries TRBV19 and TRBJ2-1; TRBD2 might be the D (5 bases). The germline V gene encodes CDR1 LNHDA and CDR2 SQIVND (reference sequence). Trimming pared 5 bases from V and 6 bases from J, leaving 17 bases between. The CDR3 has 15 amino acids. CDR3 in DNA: TGTGCCAGTAGTGGTAGAGGGAGTGGGTTCAATGAGCAGTTCTTC. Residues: CASSGRGSGFNEQFF.

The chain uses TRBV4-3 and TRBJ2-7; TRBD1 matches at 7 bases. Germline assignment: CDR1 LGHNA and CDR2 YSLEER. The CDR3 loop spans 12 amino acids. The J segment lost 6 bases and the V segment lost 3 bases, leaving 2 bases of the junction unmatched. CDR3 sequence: CASSQAGGEQYF. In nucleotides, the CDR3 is TGCGCCAGCAGCCAGGCAGGGGGCGAGCAGTACTTC.

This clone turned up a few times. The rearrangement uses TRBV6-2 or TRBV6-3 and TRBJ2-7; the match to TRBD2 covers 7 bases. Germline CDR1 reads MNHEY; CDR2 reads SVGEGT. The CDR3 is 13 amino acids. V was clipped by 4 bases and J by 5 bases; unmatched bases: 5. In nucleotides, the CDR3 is TGTGCCAGCAGTTGGCTAACTAGCGACGAGCAGTACTTC. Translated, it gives CASSWLTSDEQYF.

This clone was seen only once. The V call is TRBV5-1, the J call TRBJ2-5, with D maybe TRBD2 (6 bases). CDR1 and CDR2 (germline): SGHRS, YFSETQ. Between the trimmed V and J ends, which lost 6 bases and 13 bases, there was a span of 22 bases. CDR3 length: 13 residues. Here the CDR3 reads CASTLNSREPLYF. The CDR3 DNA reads TGCGCCAGCACCCTGAACTCCCGGGAGCCCCTGTACTTC.

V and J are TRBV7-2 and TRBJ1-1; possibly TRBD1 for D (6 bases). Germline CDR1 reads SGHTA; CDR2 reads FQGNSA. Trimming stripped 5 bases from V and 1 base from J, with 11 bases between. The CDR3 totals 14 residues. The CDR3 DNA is TGTGCCAGCAGCCGTGGACAGCAGAACACTGAAGCTTTCTTT. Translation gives CASSRGQQNTEAFF.

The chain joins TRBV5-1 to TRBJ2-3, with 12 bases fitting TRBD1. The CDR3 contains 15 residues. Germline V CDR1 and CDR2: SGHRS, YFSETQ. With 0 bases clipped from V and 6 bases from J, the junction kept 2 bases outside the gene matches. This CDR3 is CASSLDGTGGDTQYF. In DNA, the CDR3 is TGCGCCAGCAGCTTGGATGGGACAGGGGGCGATACGCAGTATTTT.

CDR3 sequence (DNA): TGTGCCATCAGTGAACTCGGAGCAACAAACACCATATATTTT. Translated: CAISELGATNTIYF. This chain joins TRBV10-3 and TRBJ1-3; D call uncertain. Deletions cut 3 bases from V and 6 bases from J, with 12 bases between. The CDR3 loop spans 14 amino acids. CDR1 ENHRY and CDR2 SYGVKD come from the germline V gene.

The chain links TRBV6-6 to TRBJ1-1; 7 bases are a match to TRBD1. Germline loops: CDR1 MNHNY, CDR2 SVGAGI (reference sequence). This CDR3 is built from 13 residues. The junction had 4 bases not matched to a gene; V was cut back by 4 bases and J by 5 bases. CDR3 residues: CASSLDRATEAFF. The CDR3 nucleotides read TGTGCCAGCAGTTTAGACAGGGCAACTGAAGCTTTCTTT.

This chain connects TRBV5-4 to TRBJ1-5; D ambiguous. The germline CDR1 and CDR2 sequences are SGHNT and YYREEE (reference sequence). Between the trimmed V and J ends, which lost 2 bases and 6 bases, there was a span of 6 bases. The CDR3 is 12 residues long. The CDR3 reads CASSFPGQPQHF. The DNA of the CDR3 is TGTGCCAGCAGCTTTCCCGGTCAGCCCCAGCATTTT. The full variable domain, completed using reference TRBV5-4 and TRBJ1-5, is ETGVTQSPTHLIKTRGQQVTLRCSSQSGHNTVSWYQQALGQGPQFIFQYYREEENGRGNFPPRFSGLQFPNYSSELNVNALELDDSALYLCASSFPGQPQHFGDGTRLSIL.

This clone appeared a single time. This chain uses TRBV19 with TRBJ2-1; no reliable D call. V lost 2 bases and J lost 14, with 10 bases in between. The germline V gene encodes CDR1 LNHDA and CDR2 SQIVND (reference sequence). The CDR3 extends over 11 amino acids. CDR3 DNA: TGTGCCAGTAGTATAAGGAGTACTAAGTTCTTC. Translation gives CASSIRSTKFF.

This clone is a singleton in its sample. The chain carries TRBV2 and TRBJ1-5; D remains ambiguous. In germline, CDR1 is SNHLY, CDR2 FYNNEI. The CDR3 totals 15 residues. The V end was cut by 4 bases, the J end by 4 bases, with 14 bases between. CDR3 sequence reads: CASSGTSGGNQPQHF. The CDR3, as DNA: TGTGCCAGCAGTGGAACTTCGGGCGGGAATCAGCCCCAGCATTTT.

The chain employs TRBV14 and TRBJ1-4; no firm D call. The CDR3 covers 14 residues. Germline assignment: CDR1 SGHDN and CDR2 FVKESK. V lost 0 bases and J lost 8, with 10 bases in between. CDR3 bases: TGTGCCAGCAGCCAAGATTTATACAGAGAAAAACTGTTTTTT. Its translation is CASSQDLYREKLFF.

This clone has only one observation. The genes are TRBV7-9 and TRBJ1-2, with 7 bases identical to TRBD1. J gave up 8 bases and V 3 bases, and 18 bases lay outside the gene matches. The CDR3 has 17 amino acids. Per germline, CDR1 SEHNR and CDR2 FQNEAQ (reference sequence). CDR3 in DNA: TGTGCCAGCAGCTTCTCTTGGGACAGAGGAATGGGCGAAGGCTACACCTTC. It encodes CASSFSWDRGMGEGYTF. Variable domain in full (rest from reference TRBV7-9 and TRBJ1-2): DTGVSQNPRHKITKRGQNVTFRCDPISEHNRLYWYRQTLGQGPEFLTYFQNEAQLEKSRLLSDRFSAERPKGSFSTLEIQRTEQGDSAMYLCASSFSWDRGMGEGYTFGSGTRLTVV.

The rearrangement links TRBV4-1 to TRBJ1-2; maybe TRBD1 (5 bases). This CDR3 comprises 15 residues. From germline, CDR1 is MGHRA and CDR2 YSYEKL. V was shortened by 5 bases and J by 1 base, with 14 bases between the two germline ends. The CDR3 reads CASSAAWGDNYGYTF. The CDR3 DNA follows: TGCGCCAGCAGCGCGGCTTGGGGGGATAACTATGGCTACACCTTC.

DNA for the CDR3: TGTGCCTGGGGGAGGACAGGGTCATACACCTTC. Protein sequence: CAWGRTGSYTF. V gene TRBV30 combines with J gene TRBJ1-2; 8 bases fit TRBD1. The CDR3 consists of 11 residues. V was pared by 5 bases and J by 11 bases, with 7 bases of the junction left unmatched. Germline V CDR1 and CDR2: GTSNPN, SVGIG (reference sequence).